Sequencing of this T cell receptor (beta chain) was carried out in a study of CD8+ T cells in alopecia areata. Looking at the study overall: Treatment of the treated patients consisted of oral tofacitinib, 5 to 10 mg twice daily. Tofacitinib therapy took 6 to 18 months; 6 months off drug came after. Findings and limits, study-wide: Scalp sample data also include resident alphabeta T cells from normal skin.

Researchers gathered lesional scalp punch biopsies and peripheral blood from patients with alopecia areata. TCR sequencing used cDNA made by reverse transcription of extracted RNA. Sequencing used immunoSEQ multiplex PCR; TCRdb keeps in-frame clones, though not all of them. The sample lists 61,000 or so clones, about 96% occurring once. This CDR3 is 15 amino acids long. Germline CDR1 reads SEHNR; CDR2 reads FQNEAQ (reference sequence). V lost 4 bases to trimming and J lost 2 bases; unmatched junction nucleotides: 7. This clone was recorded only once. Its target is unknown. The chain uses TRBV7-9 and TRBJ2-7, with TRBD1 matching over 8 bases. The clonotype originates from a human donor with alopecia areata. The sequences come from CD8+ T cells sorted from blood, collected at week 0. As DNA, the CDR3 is TGTGCCAGCAGCTCCCTGGACAGGGCAACCTACGAGCAGTACTTC. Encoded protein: CASSSLDRATYEQYF.